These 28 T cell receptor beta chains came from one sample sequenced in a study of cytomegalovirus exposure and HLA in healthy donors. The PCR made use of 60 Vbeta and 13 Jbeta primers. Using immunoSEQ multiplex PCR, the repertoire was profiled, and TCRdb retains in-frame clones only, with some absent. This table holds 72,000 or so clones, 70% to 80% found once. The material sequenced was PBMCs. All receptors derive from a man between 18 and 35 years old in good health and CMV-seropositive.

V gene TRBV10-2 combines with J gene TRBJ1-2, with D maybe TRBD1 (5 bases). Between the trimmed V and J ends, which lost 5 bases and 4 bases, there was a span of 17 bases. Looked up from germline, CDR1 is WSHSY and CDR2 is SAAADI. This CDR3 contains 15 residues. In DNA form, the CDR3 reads TGCGCCAGCAGTCCCCAGACAGACGGACGCTATGGCTACACCTTC. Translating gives CASSPQTDGRYGYTF.

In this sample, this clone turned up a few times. The CDR3: CASSPGTTYEQYF. In DNA form, the CDR3 reads TGCGCCAGCAGCCCCGGGACAACCTACGAGCAGTACTTC. This chain joins TRBV10-1 and TRBJ2-7, with D perhaps TRBD1 (6 bases). The CDR3 consists of 13 residues. V was pared by 6 bases and J by 2 bases, with 11 bases between. The V gene's germline CDR1 is WNHNN and CDR2 SYGVQD (reference sequence).

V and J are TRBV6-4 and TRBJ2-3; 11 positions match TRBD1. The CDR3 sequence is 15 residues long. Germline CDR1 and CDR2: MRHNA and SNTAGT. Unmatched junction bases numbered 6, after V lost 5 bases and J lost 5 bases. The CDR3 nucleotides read TGTGCCAGCAGTCTGGACAGGGGGCCTTTAGATACGCAGTATTTT. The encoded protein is CASSLDRGPLDTQYF.

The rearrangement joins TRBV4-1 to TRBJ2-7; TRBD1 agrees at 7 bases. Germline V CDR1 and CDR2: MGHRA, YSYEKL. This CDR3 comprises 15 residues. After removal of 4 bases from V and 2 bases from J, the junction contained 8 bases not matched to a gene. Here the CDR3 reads CASSPLGTAPYEQYF. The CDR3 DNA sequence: TGCGCCAGCAGCCCTCTCGGGACAGCCCCCTACGAGCAGTACTTC.

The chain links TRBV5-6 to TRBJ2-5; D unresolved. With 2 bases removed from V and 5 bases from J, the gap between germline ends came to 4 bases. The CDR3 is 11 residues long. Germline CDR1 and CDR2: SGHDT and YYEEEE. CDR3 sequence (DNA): TGTGCCAGCAGCTTTGAGGAGACCCAGTACTTC. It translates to CASSFEETQYF.

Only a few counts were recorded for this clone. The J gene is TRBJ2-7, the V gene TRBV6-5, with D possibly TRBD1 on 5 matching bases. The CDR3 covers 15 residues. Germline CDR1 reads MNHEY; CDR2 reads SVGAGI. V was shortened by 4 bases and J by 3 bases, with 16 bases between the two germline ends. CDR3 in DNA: TGTGCCAGCAGTTTTAGGGGCTCCGCTGACTACGAGCAGTACTTC. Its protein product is CASSFRGSADYEQYF.

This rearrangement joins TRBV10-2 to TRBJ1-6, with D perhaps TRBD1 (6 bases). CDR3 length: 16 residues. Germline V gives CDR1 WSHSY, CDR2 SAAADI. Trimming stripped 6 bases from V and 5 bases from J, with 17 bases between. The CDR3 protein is CASRPGGGGDNSPLHF. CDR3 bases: TGCGCCAGCAGGCCTGGGGGGGGCGGGGATAATTCACCCCTCCACTTT.

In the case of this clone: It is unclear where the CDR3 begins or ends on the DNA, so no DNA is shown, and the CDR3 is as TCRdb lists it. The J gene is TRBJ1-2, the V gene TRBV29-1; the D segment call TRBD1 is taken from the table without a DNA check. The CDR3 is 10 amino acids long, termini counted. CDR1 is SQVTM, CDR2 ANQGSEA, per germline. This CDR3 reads CSVGQGAVTF.

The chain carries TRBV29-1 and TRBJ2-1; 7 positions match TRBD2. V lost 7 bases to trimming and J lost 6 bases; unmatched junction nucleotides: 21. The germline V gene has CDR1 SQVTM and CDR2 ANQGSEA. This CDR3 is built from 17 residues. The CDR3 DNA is TGCAGCGCCACAAACCCCGGACTAGTAAAACCCCCCAATGAGCAGTTCTTC. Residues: CSATNPGLVKPPNEQFF.

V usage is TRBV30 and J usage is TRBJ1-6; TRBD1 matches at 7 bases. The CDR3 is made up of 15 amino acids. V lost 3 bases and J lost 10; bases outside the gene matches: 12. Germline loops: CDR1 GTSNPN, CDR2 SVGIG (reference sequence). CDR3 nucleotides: TGTGCCTGGAGCTCCTTAGGAGGGGGCAAATCACCCCTCCACTTT. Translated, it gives CAWSSLGGGKSPLHF.

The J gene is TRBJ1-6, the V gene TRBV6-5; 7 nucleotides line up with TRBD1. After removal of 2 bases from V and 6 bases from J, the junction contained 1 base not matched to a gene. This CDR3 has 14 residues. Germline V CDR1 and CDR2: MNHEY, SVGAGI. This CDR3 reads CASSYGDSNSPLHF. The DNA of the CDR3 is TGTGCCAGCAGTTACGGGGACAGTAATTCACCCCTCCACTTT.

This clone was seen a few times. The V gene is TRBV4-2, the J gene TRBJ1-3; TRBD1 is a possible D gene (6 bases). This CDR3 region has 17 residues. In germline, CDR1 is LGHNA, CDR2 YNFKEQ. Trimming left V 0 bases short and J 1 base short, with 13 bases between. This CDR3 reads CASSQDVGGASGNTIYF. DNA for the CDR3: TGTGCCAGCAGCCAAGATGTGGGGGGGGCATCTGGAAACACCATATATTTT.

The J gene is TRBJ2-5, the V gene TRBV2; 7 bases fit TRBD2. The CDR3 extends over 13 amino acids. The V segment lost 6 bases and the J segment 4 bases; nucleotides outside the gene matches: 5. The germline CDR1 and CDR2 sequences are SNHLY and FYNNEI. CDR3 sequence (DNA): TGTGCCAGCAGCGGGAGGTGGGGAGAGACCCAGTACTTC. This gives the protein CASSGRWGETQYF.

The CDR3 DNA sequence: TGCGCCAGCAGCCACCCTGCACGAGCCTCGGGCTATGGCTACACCTTC. As protein: CASSHPARASGYGYTF. This sequence joins TRBV4-1 and TRBJ1-2; no clear D gene. V was pared by 3 bases and J by 4 bases, with 18 bases between. This CDR3 has 16 amino acids. Germline values: CDR1 MGHRA, CDR2 YSYEKL.

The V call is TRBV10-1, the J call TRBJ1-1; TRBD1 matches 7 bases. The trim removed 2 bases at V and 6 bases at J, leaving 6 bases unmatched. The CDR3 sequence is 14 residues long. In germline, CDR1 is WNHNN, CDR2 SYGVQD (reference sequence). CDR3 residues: CASSEDRDKAEAFF. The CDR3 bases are TGCGCCAGCAGTGAGGACAGGGATAAGGCTGAAGCTTTCTTT.

CDR3 in DNA: TGCAGCGTTGGGGGACAGGGGACCTCTGGGGCCAACGTCCTGACTTTC. Residues: CSVGGQGTSGANVLTF. The V call is TRBV29-1, the J call TRBJ2-6; TRBD1 aligns across 10 bases. With V trimmed by 4 bases and J by 0 bases, 3 bases remained unmatched. In germline, CDR1 is SQVTM, CDR2 ANQGSEA. CDR3 length equals 16 residues.

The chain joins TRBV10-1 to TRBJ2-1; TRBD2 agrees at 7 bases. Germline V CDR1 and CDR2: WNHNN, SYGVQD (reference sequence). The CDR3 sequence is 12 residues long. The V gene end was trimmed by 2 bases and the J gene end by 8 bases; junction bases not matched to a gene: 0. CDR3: CASSEAGDEQFF. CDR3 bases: TGCGCCAGCAGTGAGGCGGGGGATGAGCAGTTCTTC.

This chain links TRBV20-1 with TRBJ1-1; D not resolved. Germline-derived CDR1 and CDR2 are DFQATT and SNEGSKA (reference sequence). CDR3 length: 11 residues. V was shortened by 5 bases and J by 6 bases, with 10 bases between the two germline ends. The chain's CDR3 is CSAPGEAEAFF. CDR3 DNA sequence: TGCAGTGCTCCCGGTGAGGCTGAAGCTTTCTTT.

The CDR3 is CASSLSAGGQEETQYF. The CDR3 nucleotides are TGTGCCAGCAGCTTGTCAGCGGGGGGGCAAGAGGAGACCCAGTACTTC. The rearrangement links TRBV5-4 to TRBJ2-5; 10 bases line up with TRBD2. Germline V gene data show CDR1 as SGHNT and CDR2 as YYREEE (reference sequence). Unmatched junction bases numbered 8, after V lost 1 base and J lost 5 bases. The CDR3 extends over 16 amino acids.

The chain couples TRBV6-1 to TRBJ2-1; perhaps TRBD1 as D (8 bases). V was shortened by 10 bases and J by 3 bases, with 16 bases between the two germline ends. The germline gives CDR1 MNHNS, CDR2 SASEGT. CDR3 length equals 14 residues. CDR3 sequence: CATRTGGGYNEQFF. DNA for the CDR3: TGTGCCACCAGAACAGGGGGGGGCTACAATGAGCAGTTCTTC.

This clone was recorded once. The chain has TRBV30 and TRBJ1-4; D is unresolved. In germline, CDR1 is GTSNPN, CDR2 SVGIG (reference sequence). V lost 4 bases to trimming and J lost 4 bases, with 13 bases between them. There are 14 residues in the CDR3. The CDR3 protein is CAWKLDKRNEKLFF. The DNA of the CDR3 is TGTGCCTGGAAGTTAGACAAACGTAATGAAAAACTGTTTTTT.

The CDR3 loop is CASSFRPAADTQYF. In nucleotides, the CDR3 is TGTGCCAGCAGCTTCCGGCCCGCGGCAGATACGCAGTATTTT. The chain has TRBV7-2 and TRBJ2-3; D gene unclear. V was trimmed by 3 bases and J by 4 bases, leaving 11 bases between them. From germline, CDR1 is SGHTA and CDR2 FQGNSA. The CDR3 is made up of 14 amino acids.

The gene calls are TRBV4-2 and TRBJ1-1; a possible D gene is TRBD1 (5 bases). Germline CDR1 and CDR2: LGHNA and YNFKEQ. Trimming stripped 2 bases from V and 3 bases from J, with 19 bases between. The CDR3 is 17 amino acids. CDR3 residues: CASSQSLGGDGDTEAFF. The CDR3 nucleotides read TGTGCCAGCAGCCAAAGTCTAGGAGGGGATGGAGACACTGAAGCTTTCTTT.

CDR3 sequence: CASSARQGNGYTF. Written as DNA, the CDR3 is TGTGCCAGCAGTGCAAGGCAGGGGAATGGCTACACCTTC. J is TRBJ1-2 and V is TRBV2; TRBD1 might be the D (6 bases). The V gene lost 4 bases and the J gene lost 6 bases, with 12 bases spanning the gap. Germline V CDR1 and CDR2: SNHLY, FYNNEI. There are 13 residues in the CDR3. Full variable domain (missing parts from reference TRBV2 and TRBJ1-2): EPEVTQTPSHQVTQMGQEVILRCVPISNHLYFYWYRQILGQKVEFLVSFYNNEISEKSEIFDDQFSVERPDGSNFTLKIRSTKLEDSAMYFCASSARQGNGYTFGSGTRLTVV.

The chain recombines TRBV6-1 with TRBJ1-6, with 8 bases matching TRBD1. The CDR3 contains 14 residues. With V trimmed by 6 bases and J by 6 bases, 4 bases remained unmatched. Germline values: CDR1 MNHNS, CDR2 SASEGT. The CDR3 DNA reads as TGTGCCAGCAGAGAAACAGGGGGTAATTCACCCCTCCACTTT. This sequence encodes CASRETGGNSPLHF.

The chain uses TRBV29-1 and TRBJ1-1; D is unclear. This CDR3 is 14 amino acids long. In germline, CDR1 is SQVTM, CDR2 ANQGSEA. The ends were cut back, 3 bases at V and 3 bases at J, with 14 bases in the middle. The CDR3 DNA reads TGCAGCGTTGAGTTAAGGCGGGGTGACACTGAAGCTTTCTTT. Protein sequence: CSVELRRGDTEAFF.

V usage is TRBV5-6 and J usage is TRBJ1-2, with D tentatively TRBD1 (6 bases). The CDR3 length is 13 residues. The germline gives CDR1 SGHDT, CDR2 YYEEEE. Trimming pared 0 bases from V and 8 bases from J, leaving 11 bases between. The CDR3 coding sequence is TGTGCCAGCAGCTTGGCCGAGGGGGTGGGCTACACCTTC. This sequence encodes CASSLAEGVGYTF.

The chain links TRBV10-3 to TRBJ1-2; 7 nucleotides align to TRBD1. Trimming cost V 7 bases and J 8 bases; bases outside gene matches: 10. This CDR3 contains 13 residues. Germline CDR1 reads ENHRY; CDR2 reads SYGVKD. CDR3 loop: CAITPDRVEGYTF. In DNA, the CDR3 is TGTGCCATCACTCCCGACAGGGTAGAAGGCTACACCTTC.